Described below is a single T cell receptor beta chain sequence and its context. This record comes from a study of blood T cell repertoires in COVID-19. Trimming removed 1 base from V and 4 bases from J; junction bases left unmatched: 5. Per germline, CDR1 SGHNT and CDR2 YYREEE (reference sequence). CDR3 length: 16 amino acids. The data were produced by immunoSEQ multiplex PCR, yet TCRdb's version contains in-frame clones alone and is incomplete. The table lists more than 150,000 clones, roughly 84% of them singletons. The chain combines TRBV5-4 with TRBJ2-1; TRBD2 agrees at 10 bases. Sequencing was carried out using peripheral blood. This sequence originates from a woman aged 55-70 years with acute or convalescent COVID-19. CDR3 sequence reads: CASSLPSGGRYNEQFF. Here the CDR3 DNA reads TGTGCCAGCAGCTTGCCTAGCGGGGGCCGTTACAATGAGCAGTTCTTC.